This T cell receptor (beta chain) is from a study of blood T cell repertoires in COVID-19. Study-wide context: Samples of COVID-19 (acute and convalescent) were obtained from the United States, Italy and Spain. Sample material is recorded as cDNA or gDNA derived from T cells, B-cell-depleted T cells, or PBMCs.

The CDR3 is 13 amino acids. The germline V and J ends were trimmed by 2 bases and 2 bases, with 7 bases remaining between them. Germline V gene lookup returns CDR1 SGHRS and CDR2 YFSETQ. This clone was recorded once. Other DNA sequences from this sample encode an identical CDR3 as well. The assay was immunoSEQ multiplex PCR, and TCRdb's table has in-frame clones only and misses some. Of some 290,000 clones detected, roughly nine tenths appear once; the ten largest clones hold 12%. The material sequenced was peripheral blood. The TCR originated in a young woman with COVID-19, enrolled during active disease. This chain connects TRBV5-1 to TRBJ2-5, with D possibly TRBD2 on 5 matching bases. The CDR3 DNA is TGCGCCAGCAGCTTCCCGGGGCAAGAGACCCAGTACTTC. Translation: CASSFPGQETQYF.